Sequencing of this TCR beta chain was carried out in a study of CD8+ T cells in alopecia areata. As to treatment: oral pan-JAK inhibitor, 5-10 mg twice daily. As part of sample collection, lesional scalp punch biopsies and peripheral blood were taken from alopecia areata patients. Extracted from the samples, RNA was reverse transcribed into cDNA to serve as the sequencing template. Here immunoSEQ multiplex PCR was the method, and the copy in TCRdb shows in-frame clones only, minus some. The top ten hold over 2.5% of the sample, which has approximately 210,000 clones, around two fifths seen once. The V end was cut by 1 base, the J end by 6 bases, with 7 bases between. CDR3 size: 13 residues. Per germline, CDR1 MGHRA and CDR2 YSYEKL.

The specimen comprised CD4+ T cells sorted from blood, sampled at approximately week 39, from a patient treated with tofacitinib. This sequence originates from a human donor with alopecia areata. This chain joins TRBV4-1 and TRBJ1-5, with D hard to call. The CDR3 protein is CASSQVSGQPQHF. Here the CDR3 DNA reads TGCGCCAGCAGCCAAGTCTCCGGTCAGCCCCAGCATTTT.